This T cell receptor (beta chain) was found in a study of T cells in Graves' hyperthyroidism and ophthalmopathy. Amplification yielded TCR beta CDR3 regions, with RNA transcripts as the source. With the HTBI primer set, the TCR CDR3 went through a first round of RT-PCR. TCRdb recomputed calls from the multiplex PCR reads with MiXCR, one row per CDR3 protein. The table includes 750,000 to 950,000 distinct CDR3 sequences, roughly 40% detected once. This CDR3 comprises 11 residues. V was cut by 5 bases and J by 8 bases, with 4 bases left in between. The germline V gene has CDR1 SGHAT and CDR2 FQNNGV. Material: blood. The chain employs TRBV11-2 and TRBJ1-6; D is unclear. This TCR was sampled from a man younger than 30 with Graves' hyperthyroidism. CDR3 DNA sequence: TGTGCCAGCAGCCATCATTCACCCCTCCACTTT. Translating gives CASSHHSPLHF. Combining the CDR3 with reference TRBV11-2 and TRBJ1-6 gives the whole variable domain EAGVAQSPRYKIIEKRQSVAFWCNPISGHATLYWYQQILGQGPKLLIQFQNNGVVDDSQLPKDRFSAERLKGVDSTLKIQPAKLEDSAVYLCASSHHSPLHFGNGTRLTVT.